This T cell receptor (beta chain) was captured by sequencing in a study of blood T cell repertoires in COVID-19. Participants were placed into cohorts based on the clinical history they reported. This clone was counted once. Method: immunoSEQ multiplex PCR; TCRdb's copy keeps in-frame clones and lacks some. Among more than 200,000 clones listed, more than 75% were seen once. The receptor was isolated from a young man in a cohort exposed to, infected with or recovered from COVID-19 (not recorded which). Material for sequencing was PBMCs or T cells enriched from blood (not recorded which).

The CDR3 spells CASSPADEAFF. The DNA of the CDR3 is TGTGCCAGCAGCCCTGCGGATGAAGCTTTCTTT. The chain uses TRBV28 and TRBJ1-1; no firm D call. The CDR3 length is 11 residues. The germline V gene encodes CDR1 MDHEN and CDR2 SYDVKM. The ends were cut back, 6 bases at V and 7 bases at J, with 9 bases in the middle.